The text below deals with one T cell receptor beta chain. Its antigen is still unknown. Symptoms, serum thyroxine and TRAb, thyroid ultrasound, and orbital computed tomography formed the diagnostic basis. These data belong to a study of Graves' ophthalmopathy and Graves' hyperthyroidism. The overall study: Peripheral blood samples were taken at initial diagnosis, before any treatment.

Study results and limitations: A majority of expanded thyroid clonotypes exceeding 0.001 frequency were likewise present in blood. In predicting ophthalmopathy progression, the model reached roughly 71% sensitivity and under 85% specificity.

RNA transcripts yielded amplified TCR beta CDR3 regions. HTBI primers served in a first-round RT-PCR, which a second-round multiplex PCR followed. TCRdb re-derived calls from the multiplex PCR reads in MiXCR, one entry per CDR3 protein. Of roughly 700,000 distinct CDR3 sequences listed, 40% were seen once; the top ten hold 44%. Germline CDR1 and CDR2: LNHDA and SQIVND (reference sequence). The CDR3 is made up of 19 amino acids. Trimming cost V 7 bases and J 2 bases, with 29 bases left between them. The rearrangement joins TRBV19 to TRBJ1-2, with TRBD1 as a possible D gene (6 bases). Sequencing input: peripheral blood. This TCR was recovered from an adult man with Graves' ophthalmopathy. CDR3 DNA: TGTGCCAGTATTCCCTCCAGGAAACAGGGTAACCAGGACAACTATGGCTACACCTTC. Its protein product is CASIPSRKQGNQDNYGYTF.